The TCR beta chain under discussion was sequenced for a study of blood T cell repertoires in COVID-19 (TCRdb year 2020). About the full investigation: Samples from collaborators originated in the United States, Italy and Spain and spanned both the acute and convalescent phases of COVID-19. The prospective study material was composed of cDNA or gDNA derived from T cells, B-cell-depleted T cells, or PBMCs. The dataset comprised deeply sampled blood TCRbeta repertoires from subjects exposed to, actively infected with, or recovered from COVID-19. The repertoires were made available in a free public database intended to serve as a resource for research on the immune response to SARS-CoV-2. The samples were drawn from two sources: the first 160 participants of the ongoing ImmuneRACE study, and 1,200 or so subjects contributed by 6 global collaborators. The sample metadata nearly always contained a de-identified subject ID, COVID-19 status, age in years and sex. Where available, HLA class I and class II types were taken from metadata supplied by the sample provider and were not determined by assay-based typing.

On this clone: Its antigen is not yet known. Base qualities are not recorded, but no much larger clone differs from it by a single base.

The collaborating institutions used their own protocols to collect whole blood in K2EDTA tubes. For TCRbeta analysis, collaborator samples were shipped as frozen whole blood, as isolated PBMCs, or as DNA extracted from either sample type. What the work shows at the level of the full study, not this receptor alone: Clinical and demographic metadata were provided uncurated, with the amount varying by source and participant.

The immunoSEQ Assay, a bias-controlled multiplex PCR, was used to amplify TCRbeta CDR3 regions from genomic DNA. Regarding the original processing steps: Within the assay, amplification of reference gene primers was used to estimate how many nucleated cells each sample contained. To quantify the absolute abundance of each unique TCRbeta CDR3 rearrangement, sequence reads were collapsed and filtered. Productive Simpson clonality was computed per sample as the square root of Simpson's diversity index over productive rearrangements. Held by TCRdb, this immuneACCESS table contains in-frame sequences only and omits some clones. Under half of the omission traces to an unresolved V gene where checked; the cause of the rest is unknown. That table furnishes V, J and clone size, whereas the DNA furnished D and trimming. The sample table contains around 240,000 clones; only one count was recorded for 75% to 85% of them. Around 6.8% of the sample comes from the top ten.

The CDR3, cysteine through phenylalanine, is 16 amino acids long. This entry keeps only the CDR3 DNA: 48 bases, framed from base 1. From a lookup of the germline V gene, CDR1 and CDR2 are SGHVS and FQNEAQ. Trimming takes 5 bases from V and 2 bases from J, and the germline ends sit 18 bases apart. Sequences were obtained from peripheral blood. The V and J genes are TRBV7-8 and TRBJ2-5, with the identity of the D gene unclear. The TCR sequence derives from a woman between 50 and 59 years old with acute or convalescent COVID-19. The CDR3 has the sequence CASSERRKVRQETQYF. The DNA reads as follows: TGTGCCAGCAGCGAGAGGCGTAAGGTGCGACAAGAGACCCAGTACTTC.